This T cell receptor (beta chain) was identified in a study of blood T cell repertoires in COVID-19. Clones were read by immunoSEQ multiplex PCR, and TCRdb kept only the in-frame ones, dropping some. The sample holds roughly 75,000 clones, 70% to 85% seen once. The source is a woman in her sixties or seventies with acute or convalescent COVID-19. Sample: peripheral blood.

CDR3 loop: CASGTDSNQPQHF. The DNA for the CDR3 is TGTGCCAGCGGCACCGATAGCAATCAGCCCCAGCATTTT. J is TRBJ1-5 and V is TRBV5-5; D unresolved. Trimming removed 7 bases at V and 0 bases at J, with 8 bases between. From germline, CDR1 is SGHKS and CDR2 YYEKEE (reference sequence). CDR3 length: 13 residues.